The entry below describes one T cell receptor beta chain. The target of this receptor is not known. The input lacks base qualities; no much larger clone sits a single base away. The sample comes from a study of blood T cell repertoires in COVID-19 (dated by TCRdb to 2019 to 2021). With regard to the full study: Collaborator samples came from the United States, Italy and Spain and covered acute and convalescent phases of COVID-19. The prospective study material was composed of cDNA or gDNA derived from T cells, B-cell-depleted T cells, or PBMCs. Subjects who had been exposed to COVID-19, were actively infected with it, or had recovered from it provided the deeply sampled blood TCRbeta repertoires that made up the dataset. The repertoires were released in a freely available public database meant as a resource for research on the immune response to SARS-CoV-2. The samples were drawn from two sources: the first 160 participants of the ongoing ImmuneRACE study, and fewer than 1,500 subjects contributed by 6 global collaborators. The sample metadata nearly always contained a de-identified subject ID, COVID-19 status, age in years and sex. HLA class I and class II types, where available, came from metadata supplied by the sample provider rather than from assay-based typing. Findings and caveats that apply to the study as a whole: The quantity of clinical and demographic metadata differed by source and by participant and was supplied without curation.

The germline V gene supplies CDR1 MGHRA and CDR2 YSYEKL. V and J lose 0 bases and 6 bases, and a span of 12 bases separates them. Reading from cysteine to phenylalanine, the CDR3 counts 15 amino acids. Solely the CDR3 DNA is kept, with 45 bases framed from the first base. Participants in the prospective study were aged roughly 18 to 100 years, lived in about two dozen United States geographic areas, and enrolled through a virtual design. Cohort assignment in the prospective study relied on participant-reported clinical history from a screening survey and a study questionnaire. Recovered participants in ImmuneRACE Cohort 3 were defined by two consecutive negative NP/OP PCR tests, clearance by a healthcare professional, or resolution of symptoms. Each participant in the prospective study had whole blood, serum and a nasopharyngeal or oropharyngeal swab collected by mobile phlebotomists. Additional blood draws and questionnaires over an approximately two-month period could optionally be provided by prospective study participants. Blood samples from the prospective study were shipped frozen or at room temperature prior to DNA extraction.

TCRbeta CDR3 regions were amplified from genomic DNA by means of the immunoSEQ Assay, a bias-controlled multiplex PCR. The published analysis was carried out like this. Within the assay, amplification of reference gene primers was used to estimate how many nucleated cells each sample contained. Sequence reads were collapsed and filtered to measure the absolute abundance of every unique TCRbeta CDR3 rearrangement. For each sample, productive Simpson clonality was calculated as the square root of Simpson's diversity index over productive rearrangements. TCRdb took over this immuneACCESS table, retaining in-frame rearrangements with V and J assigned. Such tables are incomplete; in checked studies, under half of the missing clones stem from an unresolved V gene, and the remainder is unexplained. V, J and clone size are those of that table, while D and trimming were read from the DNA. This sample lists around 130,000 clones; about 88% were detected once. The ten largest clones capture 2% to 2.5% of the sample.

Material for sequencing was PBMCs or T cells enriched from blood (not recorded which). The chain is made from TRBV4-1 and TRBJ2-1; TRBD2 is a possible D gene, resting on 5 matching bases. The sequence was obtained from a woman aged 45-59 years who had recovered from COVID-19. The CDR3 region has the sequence CASSQDVRGSNEQFF. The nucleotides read TGCGCCAGCAGCCAAGATGTTCGGGGATCCAATGAGCAGTTCTTC.